The 11 T cell receptor beta chains listed next were all sequenced from one sample in a study of blood T cells in healthy people across ages. The use of a sample-barcoded 5' primer and a J-beta primer mix characterized a second PCR of roughly 7 to 11 cycles. One entry per CDR3 protein results from TCRdb running MiXCR on the 5' RACE reads. The sample lists about 590,000 distinct CDR3 sequences; about 30% were seen once. Sequenced sample: blood. The receptors stem from an elderly woman in good health.

The sample holds many counts of this clonotype. The rearrangement joins TRBV14 to TRBJ2-7; 11 bases line up with TRBD2. CDR1 SGHDN and CDR2 FVKESK come from the germline V gene. V lost 4 bases to trimming and J lost 6 bases; unmatched junction nucleotides: 11. This CDR3 is 16 amino acids long. For the CDR3, the DNA is TGTGCCAGCAGCCGAACTAGCGGGAGCTTTCTATTCGAGCAGTACTTC. It encodes CASSRTSGSFLFEQYF.

On this clonotype itself: The germline gene is not matched at one end of the junction; a read error may be the cause. The V gene is TRBV9, the J gene TRBJ1-2; 11 bases agree with TRBD1. Per the germline V gene, CDR1 is SGDLS and CDR2 is YYNGEE. The CDR3 has 15 residues. CDR3 loop: CAGSARTGGYYGYTF. The CDR3, as DNA: TGTGCCGGCAGCGCTCGGACAGGGGGCTACTATGGCTACACCTTC.

This clonotype was observed a few times. The CDR3, as DNA: TGTGCCAGCAGCCAAGAGGGGGGGGCAACTGAAGCTTTCTTT. Translation gives CASSQEGGATEAFF. The chain recombines TRBV3-1 with TRBJ1-1; D perhaps matches TRBD1 (6 bases). The germline V gene encodes CDR1 LGHDT and CDR2 YNNKEL (reference sequence). Trimming removed 0 bases from V and 5 bases from J, with 10 bases in between. There are 14 residues in the CDR3.

Details on this clonotype: A much larger clone is a single base away; this may be a read error. This chain links TRBV5-1 with TRBJ2-7; D is possibly TRBD2 (6 bases). This CDR3 spans 14 amino acids. The germline V gene encodes CDR1 SGHRS and CDR2 YFSETQ. Trimming took 3 bases from V and 3 from J, leaving 13 bases between them. CDR3 sequence (DNA): TGCGCCAGCAGCTGGGGGTTCGGGGGCTACGAGCAGTACTTC. Its protein product is CASSWGFGGYEQYF.

A remark on this clonotype: Its ends do not fully match the called genes, so a read error is possible. The rearrangement joins TRBV27 to TRBJ2-7; 9 bases match TRBD1. CDR3 size: 15 residues. CDR1 is MNHEY, CDR2 SMNVEV, per germline (reference sequence). The CDR3 sequence: CAGSPRQGVENEQYF. Written as DNA, the CDR3 is TGTGCCGGCAGTCCCAGACAGGGGGTAGAAAACGAGCAGTACTTC.

This clonotype showed up just a few times. This chain links TRBV5-1 with TRBJ2-1; 8 bases are shared with TRBD1. CDR1 and CDR2 from the germline V gene are SGHRS and YFSETQ. V lost 4 bases to trimming and J lost 3 bases; unmatched junction nucleotides: 9. This CDR3 is built from 16 residues. CDR3 protein: CASSRGRDRRYNEQFF. CDR3 coding DNA: TGCGCCAGCAGCAGGGGCCGGGACAGGCGCTACAATGAGCAGTTCTTC.

There are a few counts of this clonotype. The chain uses TRBV6-1 and TRBJ2-2; 9 nucleotides line up with TRBD1. Germline CDR1 is MNHNS and CDR2 is SASEGT. The CDR3 length is 17 residues. The V segment lost 5 bases and the J segment 6 bases; nucleotides outside the gene matches: 13. The CDR3 loop is CASSRTPPTGGPGELFF. The CDR3 region has the DNA TGTGCCAGCAGTCGCACCCCTCCCACAGGGGGCCCCGGGGAGCTGTTTTTT.

This clonotype occurred a few times. This clone may be a read error of a much larger clone one base away. The V and J genes are TRBV7-9 and TRBJ2-7; 8 nucleotides agree with TRBD1. Germline trimming cut 3 bases from V and 7 bases from J; bases unmatched to any gene: 8. The CDR3 consists of 14 residues. CDR1 and CDR2 (germline): SEHNR, FQNEAQ (reference sequence). The CDR3 nucleotides are TGTGCCAGCAGCTTCGACAGGGGCTACAATGAGCAGTACTTC. It specifies CASSFDRGYNEQYF.

Regarding this clonotype: A read error is possible here, since a much larger clone lies one base away. This rearrangement joins TRBV7-6 to TRBJ2-5, with unresolved D. From germline, CDR1 is SGHVS and CDR2 FNYEAQ. The CDR3 has 12 residues. The CDR3 protein is CASSYNQEAQYF. DNA for the CDR3: TGTGCCAGCAGCTATAACCAAGAGGCCCAGTACTTC.

This clonotype occurred many times. This rearrangement joins TRBV4-1 to TRBJ2-3; 8 nucleotides line up with TRBD2. The CDR3 totals 16 residues. Looked up from germline, CDR1 is MGHRA and CDR2 is YSYEKL. With V trimmed by 0 bases and J by 2 bases, 4 bases remained unmatched. DNA of the CDR3: TGCGCCAGCAGCCAAGATCCGGGGGGGCTCACAGATACGCAGTATTTT. It translates to CASSQDPGGLTDTQYF.

This clonotype was detected ten times or more. This chain uses TRBV3-1 with TRBJ1-2; no reliable D call. The CDR3 is made up of 12 amino acids. Between the trimmed V and J ends, which lost 6 bases and 9 bases, there was a span of 14 bases. CDR1 is LGHDT and CDR2 is YNNKEL in the germline V gene (reference sequence). CDR3 sequence: CASRFRASSYTF. The DNA of the CDR3 is TGTGCCAGCAGGTTCCGGGCCTCCAGCTACACCTTC.